One and the same sample provided the 32 T cell receptor beta chains below, sequenced in a study of breast tumors, draining lymph nodes, adjacent tissues. Breast cancer patients provided tissue from their axillary draining lymph nodes. TCRdb re-called the multiplex PCR reads through MiXCR, storing one row per CDR3 protein. Of 100,000 or so distinct CDR3 sequences listed, 21% were seen once; the top ten hold more than 0.9%. Sample: axillary lymph node tissue. Source of these receptors: a female donor with breast cancer. Some clones in this sample may be carry-over from other donors' samples.

A note on this clonotype: This may arise from a read error, as a much more abundant clone is one base away. V gene TRBV5-6 combines with J gene TRBJ2-1; no firm D call. This CDR3 has 11 residues. Per germline, CDR1 SGHDT and CDR2 YYEEEE. The CDR3 DNA sequence: TGTGCCAGCAGCTCAAACAATGTGCAGTTCTTC. Its translation: CASSSNNVQFF.

The sample holds many counts of this clonotype. V usage is TRBV6-5 and J usage is TRBJ1-6; tentative D call: TRBD1 (5 bases). In germline, CDR1 is MNHEY, CDR2 SVGAGI. The CDR3 contains 15 residues. V was shortened by 1 base and J by 6 bases, with 10 bases between the two germline ends. As DNA, the CDR3 is TGTGCCAGCAGTTACTTGGGACTGCTTAATTCACCCCTCCACTTT. Translation: CASSYLGLLNSPLHF.

There are many counts of this clonotype. The chain joins TRBV6-1 to TRBJ2-7; D remains unclear. This CDR3 has 14 residues. The germline V gene encodes CDR1 MNHNS and CDR2 SASEGT. V lost 7 bases and J lost 0, with 13 bases in between. CDR3 nucleotides: TGTGCCAGCACGGTGTCAGTCTACTCCTACGAGCAGTACTTC. This translates into CASTVSVYSYEQYF.

This clonotype has ten or more counts. This rearrangement joins TRBV19 to TRBJ1-5, with D perhaps matching TRBD1 (6 bases). The V and J ends lost 6 bases and 3 bases respectively, with 9 bases between them. CDR3 length equals 13 residues. Germline V lookup: CDR1 LNHDA, CDR2 SQIVND (reference sequence). Written as DNA, the CDR3 is TGTGCCAGTAGAGGACAGATCAATCAGCCCCAGCATTTT. Translation: CASRGQINQPQHF.

This clonotype has at least ten counts. The chain links TRBV27 to TRBJ2-7; D unresolved. The CDR3 consists of 13 residues. Germline lookup yields CDR1 MNHEY and CDR2 SMNVEV (reference sequence). Trimming stripped 0 bases from V and 0 bases from J, with 3 bases between. The CDR3 loop is CASSLSPSYEQYF. CDR3 nucleotides: TGTGCCAGCAGTTTATCGCCCTCCTACGAGCAGTACTTC.

This clonotype came up many times. The chain links TRBV9 to TRBJ1-3; no clear D gene. The CDR3 spans 15 residues. Trimming stripped 3 bases from V and 1 base from J, with 11 bases between. Germline CDR1 SGDLS, CDR2 YYNGEE. The CDR3 DNA is TGTGCCAGCAGCGACATGTTGGGATCTGGAAACACCATATATTTT. Translating it yields CASSDMLGSGNTIYF.

This clonotype was observed a few times. V gene TRBV28 combines with J gene TRBJ1-2, with D maybe TRBD1 (6 bases). The CDR3 contains 16 residues. CDR1 is MDHEN, CDR2 SYDVKM, per germline. The V and J ends lost 6 bases and 0 bases respectively, with 17 bases between them. In nucleotides, the CDR3 is TGTGCCAGCAGCAGCATCGACAGGCCGACTAACTATGGCTACACCTTC. It is translated as CASSSIDRPTNYGYTF.

The gene calls are TRBV24-1 and TRBJ1-1, with a tentative D call TRBD1 (6 bases). The CDR3 has 13 amino acids. Germline CDR1 is KGHDR and CDR2 is SFDVKD. Trimming stripped 7 bases from V and 1 base from J, with 9 bases between. The chain's CDR3 is CATSLTGNTEAFF. As DNA, the CDR3 is TGTGCCACCAGCCTGACAGGGAACACTGAAGCTTTCTTT.

A few counts support this clonotype. The chain couples TRBV5-6 to TRBJ2-5, with a possible D match to TRBD2 (7 bases). From germline, CDR1 is SGHDT and CDR2 YYEEEE. This CDR3 has 14 residues. V lost 1 base, J lost 4 bases, and 11 bases lay in between. As DNA, the CDR3 is TGTGCCAGCAGCTTGTGGGGGGGCAGAGAGACCCAGTACTTC. Amino acids: CASSLWGGRETQYF.

This clonotype has at least ten counts. The chain uses TRBV24-1 and TRBJ1-2; a possible D gene is TRBD1 (5 bases). Germline values: CDR1 KGHDR, CDR2 SFDVKD. This CDR3 has 13 amino acids. V shed 2 bases and J shed 6 bases, with 9 bases lying between them. CDR3: CATSDWQGDGYTF. In nucleotides, the CDR3 is TGTGCCACCAGTGATTGGCAGGGCGATGGCTACACCTTC.

This clonotype was observed at least ten times. The chain recombines TRBV7-8 with TRBJ1-5; 7 positions match TRBD1. There are 15 residues in the CDR3. Germline loops: CDR1 SGHVS, CDR2 FQNEAQ. V lost 1 base to trimming and J lost 7 bases; unmatched junction nucleotides: 7. The CDR3 here is CASSLGGGAGQPQHF. The CDR3 DNA reads TGTGCCAGCAGCTTAGGAGGGGGCGCAGGGCAGCCCCAGCATTTT.

This clonotype was seen only a few times. This chain's CDR3 is CASSLGQGQNIQYF. The CDR3 nucleotides are TGTGCCAGCAGTTTAGGACAGGGGCAAAACATTCAGTACTTC. This chain uses TRBV2 with TRBJ2-4; TRBD1 matches at 9 bases. CDR1 and CDR2 from the germline V gene are SNHLY and FYNNEI. V lost 5 bases and J lost 5; bases outside the gene matches: 4. The CDR3 totals 14 residues.

This clonotype was observed at least ten times. The chain couples TRBV6-6 to TRBJ2-7; TRBD1 is a possible D gene (5 bases). Germline V gives CDR1 MNHNY, CDR2 SVGAGI (reference sequence). The CDR3 covers 14 residues. V was trimmed by 5 bases and J by 0 bases, leaving 11 bases between them. The CDR3, as DNA: TGTGCCAGCAGTCTCCCGGACAACTCCTACGAGCAGTACTTC. Its translation: CASSLPDNSYEQYF.

This clonotype was found many times. V and J are TRBV4-1 and TRBJ2-1; 10 nucleotides match TRBD2. The J segment lost 5 bases and the V segment lost 0 bases, leaving 4 bases of the junction unmatched. This CDR3 is built from 16 residues. From germline, CDR1 is MGHRA and CDR2 YSYEKL. The CDR3 sequence is CASSQDLAGVHNEQFF. The DNA for the CDR3 is TGCGCCAGCAGCCAAGATCTAGCGGGAGTCCACAATGAGCAGTTCTTC.

This clonotype was observed at least ten times. The rearrangement joins TRBV5-6 to TRBJ1-2, with D perhaps matching TRBD1 (6 bases). V lost 4 bases and J 4 bases, leaving 14 bases between the germline ends. CDR1 SGHDT and CDR2 YYEEEE come from the germline V gene. The CDR3 is 14 amino acids. The CDR3 coding sequence is TGTGCCAGCAGCCCCCGCGTAGGGGGCTATGGCTACACCTTC. Its protein is CASSPRVGGYGYTF.

The table lists this clonotype with many counts. The V gene is TRBV3-1, the J gene TRBJ1-2; TRBD1 matches at 8 bases. J lost 8 bases, V lost 3 bases, and 11 bases had no gene match. Germline-derived CDR1 and CDR2 are LGHDT and YNNKEL (reference sequence). The CDR3 has 15 residues. The CDR3 nucleotides read TGTGCCAGCAGCCAGACTACTCAGGGGGCTGGCGGCTACACCTTC. Translated, it gives CASSQTTQGAGGYTF.

The chain combines TRBV20-1 with TRBJ1-5; unclear D gene. Trimming stripped 5 bases from V and 1 base from J, with 12 bases between. The CDR3 is made up of 14 amino acids. CDR1 DFQATT and CDR2 SNEGSKA come from the germline V gene (reference sequence). The DNA for the CDR3 is TGCAGTGCTCAAGGACCGAGGAGCAATCAGCCCCAGCATTTT. It encodes CSAQGPRSNQPQHF.

There are a few counts of this clonotype. The chain employs TRBV3-1 and TRBJ1-2; 7 nucleotides align to TRBD1. V gave up 0 bases and J gave up 6 bases; unmatched junction bases: 10. The CDR3 length is 16 residues. The germline CDR1 and CDR2 sequences are LGHDT and YNNKEL (reference sequence). CDR3 in DNA: TGTGCCAGCAGCCAAGATTTCGAGGGGACAGTCGATGGCTACACCTTC. The encoded protein is CASSQDFEGTVDGYTF.

With regard to this clonotype: A much larger clone differs by one base, so this may be a read error. The chain employs TRBV6-6 and TRBJ1-4, with 8 bases matching TRBD1. Germline CDR1 and CDR2: MNHNY and SVGAGI (reference sequence). This CDR3 contains 13 residues. CDR3: CASTRAGGENLFF. The DNA of the CDR3 is TGTGCCAGCACAAGGGCAGGGGGCGAAAATCTGTTTTTT.

Worth noting for this clonotype: This could be a read error, since a much larger clone is one nucleotide away. V is TRBV13 and J is TRBJ2-5, with a possible D match to TRBD2 (6 bases). The CDR3 is 14 residues long. Trimming left V 0 bases short and J 7 bases short, with 12 bases between. Germline CDR1 PRHDT, CDR2 FYEKMQ (reference sequence). The CDR3 is CASSLGSLGGTQYF. The DNA for the CDR3 is TGTGCCAGCAGCTTAGGATCCCTGGGAGGGACCCAGTACTTC.

This clonotype was seen at least ten times. V gene TRBV6-5 combines with J gene TRBJ1-6, with 9 nucleotides matching TRBD1. Germline V gene lookup returns CDR1 MNHEY and CDR2 SVGAGI. This CDR3 has 17 amino acids. The ends lost 0 bases at V and 10 bases at J; junction bases unmatched: 10. The CDR3 loop is CASSYSPGQGNSSPLHF. The CDR3, as DNA: TGTGCCAGCAGTTACTCACCCGGACAGGGGAATAGCTCACCCCTCCACTTT.

This clonotype was detected many times. This chain uses TRBV9 with TRBJ2-1; 11 bases are a match to TRBD2. This CDR3 is 15 amino acids long. Germline V gives CDR1 SGDLS, CDR2 YYNGEE. The V gene end was trimmed by 0 bases and the J gene end by 7 bases; junction bases not matched to a gene: 3. DNA of the CDR3: TGTGCCAGCAGCGTAGTTACTAGCGGGGGAAATGAGCAGTTCTTC. Protein: CASSVVTSGGNEQFF.

This clonotype has only one observation. A much larger clone is a single base away; this may be a read error. This chain connects TRBV6-5 to TRBJ1-4, with 9 bases identical to TRBD1. The CDR3 has 13 amino acids. The germline V gene has CDR1 MNHEY and CDR2 SVGAGI. CDR3 sequence reads: CASRGTGYEKLLF. CDR3 coding DNA: TGTGCCAGCAGGGGGACAGGGTATGAAAAACTGTTATTT.

In its sample, this clonotype was seen many times. The J gene is TRBJ2-3, the V gene TRBV20-1, with D perhaps TRBD2 (6 bases). The CDR3 runs 14 residues. The V and J ends lost 5 bases and 4 bases respectively, with 16 bases between them. CDR1 is DFQATT, CDR2 SNEGSKA, per germline (reference sequence). Written as DNA, the CDR3 is TGCAGTGCTCCGGTGGTTGGGGGGTCAGATACGCAGTATTTT. The encoded protein is CSAPVVGGSDTQYF.

With respect to this clonotype: A much larger clone lies a single base off, so this may be a read error. J is TRBJ2-1 and V is TRBV15, with a possible D match to TRBD2 (7 bases). The germline V gene encodes CDR1 LNHNV and CDR2 YYDKDF (reference sequence). The CDR3 extends over 16 amino acids. The CDR3 nucleotides read TGTGCCACCAACAGAGATCCCGAGGGGGGGCGTCATGAGCAGTTCTTC. Residues: CATNRDPEGGRHEQFF.

This clonotype was detected only once. A single base separates this from a much larger clone, so it may be a read error. V is TRBV2 and J is TRBJ2-1, with TRBD2 matching 7 bases. The better agreement between TRBJ2-7 and the DNA end casts doubt on the J call. Germline V lookup: CDR1 SNHLY, CDR2 FYNNEI. This CDR3 has 14 residues. CDR3 in amino acids: CASLGGGLYNEQYF. The CDR3 DNA sequence: TGTGCCAGCTTGGGCGGGGGACTCTACAATGAGCAGTACTTC.

This clonotype was recorded many times. The chain is built from TRBV5-1 and TRBJ2-1; D call uncertain. The V gene's germline CDR1 is SGHRS and CDR2 YFSETQ. V was pared by 1 base and J by 0 bases, with 8 bases between. This CDR3 contains 15 residues. The CDR3 DNA sequence: TGCGCCAGCAGCTTGAGACCCAGCTCCTACAATGAGCAGTTCTTC. The encoded protein is CASSLRPSSYNEQFF.

Many counts were recorded for this clonotype. The chain links TRBV10-3 to TRBJ1-6; TRBD1 agrees at 8 bases. V gave up 0 bases and J gave up 7 bases; unmatched junction bases: 11. This CDR3 has 18 amino acids. Germline assignment: CDR1 ENHRY and CDR2 SYGVKD. The CDR3 sequence: CAISESRTGRLFNSPLHF. The CDR3 DNA follows: TGTGCCATCAGTGAGTCCCGGACAGGGCGCCTTTTCAATTCACCCCTCCACTTT.

The V call is TRBV12-1, the J call TRBJ2-7; the D call TRBD2 from the table was never checked on the DNA. TRBV12-1 has pseudogene status. The CDR3 sequence is 19 residues long. Here the CDR3 reads CASSFVGLAGGPLCREQYF. CDR3 nucleotides: TGTGCCAGCAGCTTTGTGGGACTAGCGGGAGGGCCCCTGTGTCGCGAGCAGTACTTC.

This clonotype has just a few counts. The chain recombines TRBV19 with TRBJ2-3, with TRBD1 as a possible D gene (6 bases). Deletions cut 0 bases from V and 3 bases from J, with 13 bases between. The length of the CDR3 is 16 residues. Per the germline V gene, CDR1 is LNHDA and CDR2 is SQIVND (reference sequence). CDR3 DNA sequence: TGTGCCAGTAGTATAGATACAGGACAGAATACAGATACGCAGTATTTT. Protein: CASSIDTGQNTDTQYF.

The gene calls are TRBV14 and TRBJ1-1; D is unresolved. CDR3 length equals 12 residues. V dropped 0 bases and J dropped 11 bases, with 10 bases sitting between them. Germline CDR1 SGHDN, CDR2 FVKESK. The DNA of the CDR3 is TGTGCCAGCAGCCAAGATGTGGGGAGGGCTTTCTTT. This translates into CASSQDVGRAFF.

In the case of this clonotype: Since a much larger clone is just one base distant, this may be a read error. The conserved closing phenylalanine or tryptophan is absent in this CDR3, likely reflecting a read error. This chain links TRBV7-6 with TRBJ2-1; 14 bases are shared with TRBD2. Trimming took 4 bases from V and 9 from J; bases not matched to a gene: 5. CDR1 and CDR2 (germline): SGHVS, FNYEAQ. CDR3 size: 15 residues. This CDR3 reads CASSSGLAGGGEQFL. CDR3 nucleotides: TGTGCCAGCAGCTCCGGACTAGCGGGAGGCGGTGAGCAGTTCCTC.